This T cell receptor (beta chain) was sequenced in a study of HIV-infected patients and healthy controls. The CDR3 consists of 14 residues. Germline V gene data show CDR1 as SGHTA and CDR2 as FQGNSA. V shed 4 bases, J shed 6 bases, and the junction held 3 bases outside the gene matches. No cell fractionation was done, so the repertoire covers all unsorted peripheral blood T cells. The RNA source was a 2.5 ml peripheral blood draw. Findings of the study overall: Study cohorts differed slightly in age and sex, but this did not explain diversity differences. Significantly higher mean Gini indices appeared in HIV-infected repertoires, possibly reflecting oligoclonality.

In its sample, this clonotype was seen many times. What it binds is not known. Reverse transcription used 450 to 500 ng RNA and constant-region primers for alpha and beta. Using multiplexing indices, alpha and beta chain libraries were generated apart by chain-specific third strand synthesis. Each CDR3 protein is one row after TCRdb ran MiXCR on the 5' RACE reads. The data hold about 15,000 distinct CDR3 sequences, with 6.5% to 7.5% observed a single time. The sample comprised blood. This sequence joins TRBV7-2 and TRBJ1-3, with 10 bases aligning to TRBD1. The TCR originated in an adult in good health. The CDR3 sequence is CASSSGTGANTIYF. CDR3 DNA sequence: TGTGCCAGCAGCTCCGGGACAGGGGCAAACACCATATATTTT.